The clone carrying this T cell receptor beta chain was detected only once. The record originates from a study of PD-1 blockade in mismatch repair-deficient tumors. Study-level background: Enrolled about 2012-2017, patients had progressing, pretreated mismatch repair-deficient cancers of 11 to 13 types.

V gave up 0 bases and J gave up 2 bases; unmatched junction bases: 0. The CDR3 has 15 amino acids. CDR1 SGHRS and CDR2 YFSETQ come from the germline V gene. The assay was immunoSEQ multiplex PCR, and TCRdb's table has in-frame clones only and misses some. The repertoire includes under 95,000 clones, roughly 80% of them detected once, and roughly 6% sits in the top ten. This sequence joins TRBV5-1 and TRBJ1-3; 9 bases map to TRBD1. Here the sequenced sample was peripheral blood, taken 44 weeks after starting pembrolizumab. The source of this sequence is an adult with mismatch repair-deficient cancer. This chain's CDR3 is CASSLGTGAGNTIYF. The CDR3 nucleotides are TGCGCCAGCAGCTTGGGGACAGGGGCTGGAAACACCATATATTTT. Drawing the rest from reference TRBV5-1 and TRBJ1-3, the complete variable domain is KAGVTQTPRYLIKTRGQQVTLSCSPISGHRSVSWYQQTPGQGLQFLFEYFSETQRNKGNFPGRFSGRQFSNSRSEMNVSTLELGDSALYLCASSLGTGAGNTIYFGEGSWLTVV.